This is a list of T cell receptor beta chains from one sample in a study of blood T cell repertoires in COVID-19. Method: immunoSEQ multiplex PCR; TCRdb's copy keeps in-frame clones and lacks some. The sample yields 150,000 to 200,000 clones, roughly four fifths seen once. Sample: peripheral blood. The receptors here all came from a woman aged 25 to 39 with acute or convalescent COVID-19. Both conserved end residues are part of each CDR3. D genes are given only for firm matches. Rows may omit the clone size; those that give it use once, few, many or a size class.

>15|TRBV4-2|TRBD1|.|TRBJ2-7
TGTGCCAGCAGCCAAGGACAGGGCAGGTCCTACGAGCAGTACTTC
CASSQGQGRSYEQYF
>10|TRBV2|.|few|TRBJ2-7
TGTGCCAGCAGAACAGACGAGCAGTACTTC
CASRTDEQYF
>15|TRBV27|TRBD2|.|TRBJ2-3
TGTGCCAGCAGTTTAAGGGGAGGGATGACAGATACGCAGTATTTT
CASSLRGGMTDTQYF
>16|TRBV18|TRBD1|.|TRBJ1-1
TGTGCCAGCTCACCGGTAAGGGGACAGATGAACACTGAAGCTTTCTTT
CASSPVRGQMNTEAFF
>15|TRBV18|TRBD1|once|TRBJ2-5
TGTGCCAGCTCACTCCAAAAGACAGGGGAGGAGACCCAGTACTTC
CASSLQKTGEETQYF
>14|TRBV5-6|TRBD1|.|TRBJ1-4
TGTGCCAGCAGCCCCGGGACAGGGGGCGGAAAACTGTTTTTT
CASSPGTGGGKLFF
>15|TRBV29-1|.|.|TRBJ2-7
TGCAGCGTGGCGAGTACAGGACTAATTGCCTACGAGCAGTACTTC
CSVASTGLIAYEQYF
>17|TRBV28|.|.|TRBJ2-6
TGTGCCAGCAGCACGGGGACACTGAGCTCTGGGGCCAACGTCCTGACTTTC
CASSTGTLSSGANVLTF
>14|TRBV5-5|.|.|TRBJ1-1
TGTGCCAGCGCCCAGAGAGGATTGAACACTGAAGCTTTCTTT
CASAQRGLNTEAFF
>15|TRBV6-1|TRBD1|.|TRBJ1-6
TGTGCCAGCAGCTCTGGACAGGGGACAAATTCACCCCTCCACTTT
CASSSGQGTNSPLHF
>15|TRBV10-1|TRBD1|few|TRBJ2-7
TGCGCCAGCAGTGAGTGGGACAGGGTTTACCTAGAGCAGTACTTC
CASSEWDRVYLEQYF
>13|TRBV7-8|TRBD1|.|TRBJ2-7
TGTGCCAGCACCGGGACAGGACCCTACGAGCAGTACTTC
CASTGTGPYEQYF
>15|TRBV4-3|.|.|TRBJ2-7
TGCGCCAGCAGCCAAGAGGGTGCGGGGGCCGGGGAGCAGTACTTC
CASSQEGAGAGEQYF
>16|TRBV5-1|.|few|TRBJ2-3
TGCGCCAGCAGCTTGGAGATTGCGGGCAGGGGAGATACGCAGTATTTT
CASSLEIAGRGDTQYF
>13|TRBV19|.|.|TRBJ2-3
TGTGCCAGTAGTATCTCTACCCCAGATACGCAGTATTTT
CASSISTPDTQYF
>15|TRBV14|TRBD1|.|TRBJ1-1
TGTGCCAGCAGACTATACCTCGGACAGGGCACTGAAGCTTTCTTT
CASRLYLGQGTEAFF
>14|TRBV2|.|.|TRBJ1-1
TGTGCCAGCAGTTTGAAAAGGGGAAACACTGAAGCTTTCTTT
CASSLKRGNTEAFF
>16|TRBV5-1|.|few|TRBJ2-7
TGCGCCAGCAGCCCCATGTCCGCCCCAACCCCCGCCGGGCAGTACTTC
CASSPMSAPTPAGQYF
>14|TRBV16|.|few|TRBJ1-2
TGTGCCAGCAGCCCCCTCCCCCGACAGAGGGGCTACACCTTC
CASSPLPRQRGYTF
>13|TRBV5-1|.|few|TRBJ2-7
TGCGCCAGCGGTACAGGGACCTCCTACGAGCAGTACTTC
CASGTGTSYEQYF
>17|TRBV5-1|TRBD2|.|TRBJ2-1
TGCGCCAGCAGCTTTCCAGTGGCGGGAGCCGCTTACAATGAGCAGTTCTTC
CASSFPVAGAAYNEQFF
>13|TRBV2|.|.|TRBJ1-2
TGTGCCAGCAGTTGGGGCATAGACTATGGCTACACCTTC
CASSWGIDYGYTF
>17|TRBV25-1|.|once|TRBJ1-2
TGTGCCAGCAGTGTCCGAAAGGGAGGACGTTATAACTATGGCTACACCTTC
CASSVRKGGRYNYGYTF
>14|TRBV27|TRBD1|.|TRBJ1-6
TGTGCCAGCAGTTGGGACAGTCTTAATTCACCCCTCCACTTT
CASSWDSLNSPLHF
>15|TRBV5-4|.|.|TRBJ2-7
TGTGCCAGCAGCTTGGCTAGGGGGAGCTCCTACGAGCAGTACTTC
CASSLARGSSYEQYF
>13|TRBV2|TRBD1|.|TRBJ1-5
TGTGCCAGCAAGACAGGGGAGGATCAGCCCCAGCATTTT
CASKTGEDQPQHF
>17|TRBV9|.|.|TRBJ2-1
TGTGCCAGCAGGCCAAGGGCAGGGCTCGAAAGTTACAATGAGCAGTTCTTC
CASRPRAGLESYNEQFF
>12|TRBV20-1|.|.|TRBJ1-2
TGCAGTGCTAGTGATAAGGGGGTGGCCTACACCTTC
CSASDKGVAYTF
>15|TRBV6-5|.|.|TRBJ2-2
TGTGCCAGCAGTTACAGCGGTACGAACACCGGGGAGCTGTTTTTT
CASSYSGTNTGELFF
>17|TRBV5-1|TRBD1|.|TRBJ1-1
TGCGCCAGCAGCCCCTACCGAGGGACAGGGCGGGATACTGAAGCTTTCTTT
CASSPYRGTGRDTEAFF
>13|TRBV27|.|.|TRBJ2-7
TGTGCCAGCAGTCTCGCAGGAGGTTACGAGCAGTACTTC
CASSLAGGYEQYF